The source of this TCR beta chain is a study of OX40 agonist ivuxolimab in advanced cancers. Profiling relied on immunoSEQ multiplex PCR, and the TCRdb table lists in-frame clones only, not all of them. The table includes nearly 70,000 clones, 86% detected once. This CDR3 contains 13 residues. Germline V gene data show CDR1 as MDHEN and CDR2 as SYDVKM. Trimming removed 6 bases from V and 2 bases from J, with 10 bases in between. This receptor was identified in an adult with an advanced solid tumor such as melanoma, head and neck, liver or kidney cancer. The chain has TRBV28 and TRBJ1-1; maybe TRBD1 (6 bases). Sequenced here: CD4+ or CD8+ T cells sorted from blood, sampled in a trial of the OX40 agonist ivuxolimab. CDR3 in amino acids: CASRYRANTEAFF. The CDR3 nucleotides are TGTGCCAGCAGATACAGGGCAAACACTGAAGCTTTCTTT.